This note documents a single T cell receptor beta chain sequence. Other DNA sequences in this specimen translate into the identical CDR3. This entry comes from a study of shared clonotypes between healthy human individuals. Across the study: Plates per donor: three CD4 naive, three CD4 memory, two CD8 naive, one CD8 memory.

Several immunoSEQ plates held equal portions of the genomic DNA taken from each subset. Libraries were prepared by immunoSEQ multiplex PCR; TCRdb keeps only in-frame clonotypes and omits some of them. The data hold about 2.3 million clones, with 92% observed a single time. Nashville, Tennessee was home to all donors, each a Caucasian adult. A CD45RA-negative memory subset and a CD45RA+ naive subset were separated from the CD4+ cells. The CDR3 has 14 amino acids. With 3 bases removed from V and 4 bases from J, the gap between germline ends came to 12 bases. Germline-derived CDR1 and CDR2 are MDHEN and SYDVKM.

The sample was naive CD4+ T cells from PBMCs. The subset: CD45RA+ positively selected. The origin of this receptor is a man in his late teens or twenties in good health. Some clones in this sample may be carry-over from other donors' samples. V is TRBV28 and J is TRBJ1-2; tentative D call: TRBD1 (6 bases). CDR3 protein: CASSLGGGRYGYTF. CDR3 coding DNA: TGTGCCAGCAGTTTGGGCGGGGGCCGCTATGGCTACACCTTC.